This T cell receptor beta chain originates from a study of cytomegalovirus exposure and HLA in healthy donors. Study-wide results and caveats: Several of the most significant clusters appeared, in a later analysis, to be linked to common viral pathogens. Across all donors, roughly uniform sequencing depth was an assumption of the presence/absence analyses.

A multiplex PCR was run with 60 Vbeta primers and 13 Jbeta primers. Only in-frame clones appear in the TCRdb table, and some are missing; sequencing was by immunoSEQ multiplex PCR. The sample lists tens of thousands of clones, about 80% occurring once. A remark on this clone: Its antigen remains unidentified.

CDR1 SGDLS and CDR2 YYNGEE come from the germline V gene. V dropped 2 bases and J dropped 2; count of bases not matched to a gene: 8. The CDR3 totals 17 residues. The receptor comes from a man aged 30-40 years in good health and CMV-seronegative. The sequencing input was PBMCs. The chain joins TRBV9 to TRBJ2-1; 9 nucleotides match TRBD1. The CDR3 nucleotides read TGTGCCAGCAGCGTGGGGTGGCGGGACAGGGCCTACAATGAGCAGTTCTTC. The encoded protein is CASSVGWRDRAYNEQFF.